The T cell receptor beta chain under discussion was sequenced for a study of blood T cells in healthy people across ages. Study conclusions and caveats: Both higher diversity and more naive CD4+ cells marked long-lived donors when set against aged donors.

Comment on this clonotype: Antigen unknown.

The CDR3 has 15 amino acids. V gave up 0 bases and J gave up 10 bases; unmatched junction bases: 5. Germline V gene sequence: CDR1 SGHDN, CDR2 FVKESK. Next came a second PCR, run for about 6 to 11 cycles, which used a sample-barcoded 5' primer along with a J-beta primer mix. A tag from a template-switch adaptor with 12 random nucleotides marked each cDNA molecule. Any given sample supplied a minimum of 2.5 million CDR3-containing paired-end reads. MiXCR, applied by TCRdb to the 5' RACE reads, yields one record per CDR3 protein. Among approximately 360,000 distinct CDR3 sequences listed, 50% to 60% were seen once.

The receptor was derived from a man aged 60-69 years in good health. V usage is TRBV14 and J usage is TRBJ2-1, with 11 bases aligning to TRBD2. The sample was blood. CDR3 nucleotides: TGTGCCAGCAGCCAAGAACTAGCGGGAGCCTGGGAGCAGTTCTTC. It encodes CASSQELAGAWEQFF.